The present T cell receptor beta chain was sequenced within a study of blood T cells in healthy people across ages (dated by TCRdb to between 2014 and 2017). Regarding the complete study: In model experiments, roughly one uniquely barcoded TCR beta cDNA molecule per two T cells was captured by template switching. To avoid experimental bias, donors of different ages were distributed randomly across sequencing lanes. Donors were grouped into four age groups: young (average roughly 15 years), middle-aged (roughly 37), aged (around 60) and long-lived (about 90). The study measured age-related changes in TCR beta repertoire diversity using deep sequencing normalized with unique cDNA molecular identifiers. For two donors (one aged 18 to 29 and one aged 80 or older), the study analyzed two additional independent replicas of 1 million unique cDNA reads from the same blood draw. Overall results and qualifications from the work: Donor CMV infection status was unknown, potentially confounding age-related changes in expanded clonotypes. Since profiling was done on bulk unsorted PBMCs, naive and antigen-experienced compartments could not be conclusively compared. Estimates of total diversity from one million sequenced T cells were regarded as lower bounds and underestimates. Compared with the aged group, more naive CD4+ T cells, fewer expanded clones and increased TCR diversity were shown by the long-lived group, suggesting age selection. The percentage of naive T cells measured by flow cytometry correlated strongly with observed TCR beta diversity. As age increased, observed TCR beta diversity per million T cells dropped in a roughly linear way, and a significant reduction was already evident by age 40.

To prepare the library, 5' RACE was applied. Sequencer: Illumina HiSeq 2500. The second PCR ran for about 7 to 11 cycles and used a J-beta primer mix along with a sample-barcoded 5' primer. A unique molecular identifier was introduced onto each TCR beta cDNA molecule by a template-switch 5' adaptor carrying 12 random nucleotides. At least 3 million CDR3-containing paired-end reads were obtained from each sample. The Mint cDNA synthesis kit, primed by a TRBC-specific oligonucleotide, was used to synthesize first-strand cDNA from all RNA. All cDNA was treated with uracil-DNA glycosylase and then went through a first 18-cycle PCR with the universal primers M1SS and BC2_uni_R. The authors' analysis ran thus. For normalization, 1 million high-quality reads, each with a distinct molecular identifier, were randomly selected from each sample. Reads sharing molecular identifiers were discarded rather than binned into consensus sequences. MiTCR, set to a Q25 quality threshold and the strictest error-elimination algorithm, was used for CDR3 identification, clonotype clustering and error correction. Lower-bound total TCR beta diversity was estimated with a nonparametric unseen species model using Euler transformation. Using fastp trimming at Q25 and MiXCR clonotype assembly, TCRdb reanalyzed the public sequencing data and kept in-frame beta chains. One record per CDR3 amino acid sequence lists the most common genes and DNA. TCRdb, not the original authors, processed these V and J calls. Across this sample there are hundreds of thousands of distinct CDR3 sequences, with approximately 50% seen only once. Roughly 30% of the sample rests with the top ten.

Turning to this clonotype: The specificity of this receptor is unknown. No much larger clone is present one base from it, and per-base qualities are unavailable.

Systemically healthy Caucasian individuals from Russia, roughly 40 in total and aged roughly 6 to 100 years, were included as donors. Each donor gave approximately 9.3 milliliters of peripheral blood, collected into EDTA-treated Vacutainer tubes. Ficoll-Paque density-gradient centrifugation was used to isolate PBMCs, with at least 6.5 million per sample. Trizol reagent was used to extract total RNA from PBMCs, with at least 5 micrograms per sample. For every donor, flow cytometry on a PBMC aliquot measured the percentage of naive CD45RAhigh/CD27high T cells. Trimming takes 1 base off V and 0 bases off J; junction bases not matched to a gene: 8. Reading from cysteine to phenylalanine, the CDR3 counts 17 amino acids. The only DNA kept is the CDR3, 51 bases in frame from the first base. Looking up the germline V gene yields CDR1 MNHEY and CDR2 SVGEGT.

Recombination linked TRBV6-2 or TRBV6-3 to TRBJ2-7; TRBD2 matches 8 bases in the middle. The sequence was collected from a woman aged 55-75 years in good health. The source material was blood. The CDR3 protein is CASSYWESGSYSYEQYF. In nucleotides, the sequence is TGTGCCAGCAGTTACTGGGAAAGCGGGAGTTACTCCTACGAGCAGTACTTC.